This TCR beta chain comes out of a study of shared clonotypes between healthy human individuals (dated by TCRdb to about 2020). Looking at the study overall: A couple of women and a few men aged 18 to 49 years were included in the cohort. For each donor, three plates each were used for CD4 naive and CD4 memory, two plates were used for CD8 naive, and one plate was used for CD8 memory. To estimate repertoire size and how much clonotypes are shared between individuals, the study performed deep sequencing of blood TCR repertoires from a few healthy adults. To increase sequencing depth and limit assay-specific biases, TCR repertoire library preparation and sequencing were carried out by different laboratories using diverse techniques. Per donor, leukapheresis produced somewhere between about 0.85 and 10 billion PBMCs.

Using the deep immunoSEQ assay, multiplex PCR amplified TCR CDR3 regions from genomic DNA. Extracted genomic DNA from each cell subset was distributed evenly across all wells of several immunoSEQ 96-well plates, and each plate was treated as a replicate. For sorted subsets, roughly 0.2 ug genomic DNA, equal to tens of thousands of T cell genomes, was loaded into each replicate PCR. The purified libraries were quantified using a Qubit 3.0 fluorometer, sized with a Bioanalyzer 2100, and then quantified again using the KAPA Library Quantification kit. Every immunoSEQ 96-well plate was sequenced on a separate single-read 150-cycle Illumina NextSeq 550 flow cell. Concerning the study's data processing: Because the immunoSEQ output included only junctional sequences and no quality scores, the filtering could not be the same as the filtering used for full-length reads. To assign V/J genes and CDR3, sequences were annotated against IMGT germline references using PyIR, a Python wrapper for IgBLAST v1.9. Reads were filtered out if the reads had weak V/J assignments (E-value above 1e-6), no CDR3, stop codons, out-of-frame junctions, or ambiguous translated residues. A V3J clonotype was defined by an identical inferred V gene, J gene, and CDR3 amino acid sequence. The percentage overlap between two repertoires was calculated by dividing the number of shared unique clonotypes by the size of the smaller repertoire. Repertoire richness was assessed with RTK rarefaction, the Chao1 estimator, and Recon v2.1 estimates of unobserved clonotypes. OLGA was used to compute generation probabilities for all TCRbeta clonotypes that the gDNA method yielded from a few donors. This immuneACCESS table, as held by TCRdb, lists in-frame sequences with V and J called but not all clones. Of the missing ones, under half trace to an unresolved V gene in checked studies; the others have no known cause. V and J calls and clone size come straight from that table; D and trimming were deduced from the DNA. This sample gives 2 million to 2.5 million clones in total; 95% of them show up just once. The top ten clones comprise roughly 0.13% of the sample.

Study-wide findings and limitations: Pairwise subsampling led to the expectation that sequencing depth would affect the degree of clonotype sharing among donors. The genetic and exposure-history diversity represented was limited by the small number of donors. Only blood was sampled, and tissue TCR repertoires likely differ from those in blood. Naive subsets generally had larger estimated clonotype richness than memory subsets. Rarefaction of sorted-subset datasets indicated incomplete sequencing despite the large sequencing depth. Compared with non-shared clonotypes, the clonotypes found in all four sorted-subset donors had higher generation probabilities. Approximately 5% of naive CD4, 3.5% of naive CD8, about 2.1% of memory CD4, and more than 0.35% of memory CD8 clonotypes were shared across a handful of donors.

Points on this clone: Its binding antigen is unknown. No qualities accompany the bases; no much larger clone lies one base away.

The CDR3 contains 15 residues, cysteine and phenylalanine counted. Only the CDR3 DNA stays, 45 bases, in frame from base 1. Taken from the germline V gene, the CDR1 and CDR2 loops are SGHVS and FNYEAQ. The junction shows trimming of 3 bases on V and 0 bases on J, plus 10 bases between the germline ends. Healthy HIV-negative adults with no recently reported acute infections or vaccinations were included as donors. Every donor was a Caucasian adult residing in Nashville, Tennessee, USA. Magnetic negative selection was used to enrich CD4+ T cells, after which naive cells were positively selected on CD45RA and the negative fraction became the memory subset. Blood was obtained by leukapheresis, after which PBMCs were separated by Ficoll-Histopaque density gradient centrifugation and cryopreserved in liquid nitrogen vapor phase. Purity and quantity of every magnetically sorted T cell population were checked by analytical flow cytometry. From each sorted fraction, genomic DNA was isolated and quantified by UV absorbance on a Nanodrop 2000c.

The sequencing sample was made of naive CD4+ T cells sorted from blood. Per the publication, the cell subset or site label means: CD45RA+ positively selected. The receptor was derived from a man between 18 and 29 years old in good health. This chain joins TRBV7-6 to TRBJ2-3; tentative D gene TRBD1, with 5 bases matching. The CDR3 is CASSFPGPSTDTQYF. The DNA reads TGTGCCAGCAGCTTCCCAGGGCCTAGCACAGATACGCAGTATTTT.